The 8 T cell receptor beta chains below were found in one sample sequenced in a study of blood T cell repertoires in COVID-19. Clones were sequenced by immunoSEQ multiplex PCR, and TCRdb holds only the in-frame ones, with some missing. There are about 200,000 clones in the sample; around 90% occur only once, and approximately 2.4% lies in the top ten. The sequencing sample was made of PBMCs or T cells enriched from blood (not recorded which). The receptors were sampled from a woman in her 30s who had recovered from COVID-19.

This clone was seen a single time. The rearrangement links TRBV30 to TRBJ1-2; D might be TRBD1 (5 bases). This CDR3 comprises 15 residues. Germline-derived CDR1 and CDR2 are GTSNPN and SVGIG (reference sequence). The germline V and J ends were trimmed by 8 bases and 0 bases, with 19 bases remaining between them. CDR3: CAMEGRTQTNYGYTF. The DNA for the CDR3 is TGTGCCATGGAGGGGAGGACACAAACTAACTATGGCTACACCTTC.

The CDR3 is CASSQDGQGAGQPQHF. CDR3 bases: TGCGCCAGCAGCCAAGACGGACAGGGGGCCGGGCAGCCCCAGCATTTT. The gene calls are TRBV4-1 and TRBJ1-5; 11 bases match TRBD1. The CDR3 sequence is 16 residues long. Germline loops: CDR1 MGHRA, CDR2 YSYEKL. Unmatched junction bases numbered 5, after V lost 0 bases and J lost 7 bases.

V and J are TRBV6-2 or TRBV6-3 and TRBJ2-7; 7 positions agree with TRBD1. V dropped 4 bases and J dropped 5; count of bases not matched to a gene: 11. Per germline, CDR1 MNHEY and CDR2 SVGEGT. The CDR3 totals 15 residues. The CDR3 sequence is CASSFSAGGPDEQYF. The CDR3 bases are TGTGCCAGCAGTTTTTCGGCAGGGGGTCCCGACGAGCAGTACTTC.

The rearrangement links TRBV19 to TRBJ2-7; a weak D match, TRBD2 (6 bases). CDR1 is LNHDA and CDR2 is SQIVND in the germline V gene (reference sequence). V lost 3 bases, J lost 0 bases, and 18 bases lay in between. The length of the CDR3 is 17 residues. Here the CDR3 reads CASSMRLRGKGSYEQYF. The DNA for the CDR3 is TGTGCCAGTAGTATGAGGTTACGGGGGAAGGGCTCCTACGAGCAGTACTTC.

The rearrangement joins TRBV2 to TRBJ1-2; a possible D gene is TRBD1 (5 bases). Trimming pared 4 bases from V and 4 bases from J, leaving 13 bases between. The CDR3 consists of 14 residues. The germline V gene has CDR1 SNHLY and CDR2 FYNNEI. The CDR3 DNA reads as TGTGCCAGCAGTGTAGGGGTCATTTTCTATGGCTACACCTTC. The encoded protein is CASSVGVIFYGYTF.

This clone appeared a single time. V and J are TRBV11-1 and TRBJ1-1, with D tentatively TRBD1 (5 bases). The ends were cut back, 0 bases at V and 2 bases at J, with 10 bases in the middle. The CDR3 runs to 15 residues. From germline, CDR1 is SGHAT and CDR2 FQDESV (reference sequence). CDR3 bases: TGTGCCAGCAGCTTAGCTGCAGGGTTCAACACTGAAGCTTTCTTT. Protein product: CASSLAAGFNTEAFF.

The chain has TRBV27 and TRBJ2-3; 10 bases match TRBD2. The germline V gene encodes CDR1 MNHEY and CDR2 SMNVEV (reference sequence). Trimming at V came to 5 bases and at J to 10 bases, leaving 15 bases not matched to a gene. The CDR3 is 16 amino acids. DNA of the CDR3: TGTGCCAGCAGTCACACAAAGAATAGCGGGAGGCGGGCGCAGTATTTT. Encoded protein: CASSHTKNSGRRAQYF.

The J gene is TRBJ1-4, the V gene TRBV7-9; D is unresolved. From germline, CDR1 is SEHNR and CDR2 FQNEAQ (reference sequence). The CDR3 totals 13 residues. Trimming took 3 bases from V and 7 from J, leaving 9 bases between them. The CDR3 spells CASSFNPGEKLFF. For the CDR3, the DNA is TGTGCCAGCAGCTTTAATCCGGGTGAAAAACTGTTTTTT.